This T cell receptor (beta chain) was obtained from a study of T-cell reconstitution after alpha-beta-depleted transplantation in children. Unique molecular identifiers tagged the TCRbeta library. TCRdb called the PCR reads again in MiXCR, with one record for every CDR3 protein. Of around 200,000 distinct CDR3 sequences listed, about 9.2% are singletons. This clonotype has just a few counts. The CDR3 has 15 amino acids. The germline V gene encodes CDR1 SEHNR and CDR2 FQNEAQ (reference sequence). The V end was cut by 5 bases, the J end by 2 bases, with 15 bases between. Material: PBMCs from the stem cell graft donor, obtained from the stem cell graft. The TCR comes from a human donor who donated a stem cell graft to a child with acute lymphoblastic leukemia. The chain couples TRBV7-9 to TRBJ1-1, with no clear D. CDR3 sequence: CASSGNRAANTEAFF. The DNA of the CDR3 is TGTGCCAGCAGCGGCAACCGGGCCGCTAACACTGAAGCTTTCTTT. Based on the CDR3 plus reference TRBV7-9 and TRBJ1-1, the full variable domain is DTGVSQNPRHKITKRGQNVTFRCDPISEHNRLYWYRQTLGQGPEFLTYFQNEAQLEKSRLLSDRFSAERPKGSFSTLEIQRTEQGDSAMYLCASSGNRAANTEAFFGQGTRLTVV.